The 5 T cell receptor beta chains in this list originate from one sample, sequenced in a study of response to subunit inactivated influenza vaccine. One entry per CDR3 protein results from TCRdb running MiXCR on the RT-PCR reads. The sample includes roughly 150,000 distinct CDR3 sequences, approximately 10% seen only once; the top ten take over 10%. The sample consisted of non-naive T cells sorted from PBMCs, taken roughly 6 weeks after vaccination. The receptors derive from a man aged 50-59 years who received an inactivated influenza vaccine.

This clonotype occurred a few times. The CDR3 here is CASSLIGGASTGELFF. The CDR3 DNA reads as TGTGCCAGCAGTTTAATCGGGGGAGCGAGTACCGGGGAGCTGTTTTTT. The rearrangement links TRBV27 to TRBJ2-2, with a weak D call TRBD2 (6 bases). Trimming shortened V by 2 bases and J by 5 bases, and 15 bases separated the two germline ends. CDR1 is MNHEY, CDR2 SMNVEV, per germline (reference sequence). CDR3 size: 16 residues.

This clonotype was recorded at least ten times. This rearrangement joins TRBV12-3 or TRBV12-4 to TRBJ2-7, with TRBD2 matching over 7 bases. The CDR3 consists of 15 residues. The ends lost 3 bases at V and 4 bases at J; junction bases unmatched: 9. CDR3 protein: CASSLGGGRGYEQYF. In nucleotides, the CDR3 is TGTGCCAGCAGTTTGGGTGGCGGGAGAGGGTACGAGCAGTACTTC.

This clonotype was counted many times. The gene calls are TRBV6-4 and TRBJ2-2, with 8 bases lining up with TRBD2. The CDR3 is made up of 15 amino acids. J lost 3 bases, V lost 5 bases, and 5 bases had no gene match. From germline, CDR1 is MRHNA and CDR2 SNTAGT. The CDR3 spells CASSPGLGDTGELFF. The CDR3 DNA reads TGTGCCAGCAGTCCGGGACTAGGGGACACCGGGGAGCTGTTTTTT.

V gene TRBV7-2 combines with J gene TRBJ2-2; 8 positions agree with TRBD2. The germline gives CDR1 SGHTA, CDR2 FQGNSA. CDR3 length: 15 amino acids. V shed 6 bases, J shed 1 base, and the junction held 4 bases outside the gene matches. The CDR3 is CASRGSGVNTGELFF. The DNA for the CDR3 is TGTGCCAGCAGGGGTAGCGGGGTGAACACCGGGGAGCTGTTTTTT.

Only a few counts were recorded for this clonotype. The V gene is TRBV2, the J gene TRBJ1-4; no clear D gene. Trimming pared 5 bases from V and 3 bases from J, leaving 10 bases between. The CDR3 spans 14 residues. The germline gives CDR1 SNHLY, CDR2 FYNNEI. The CDR3 here is CASSPQSANEKLFF. Here the CDR3 DNA reads TGTGCCAGCAGTCCACAATCCGCTAATGAAAAACTGTTTTTT. The variable domain in full, completed from reference TRBV2 and TRBJ1-4, reads EPEVTQTPSHQVTQMGQEVILRCVPISNHLYFYWYRQILGQKVEFLVSFYNNEISEKSEIFDDQFSVERPDGSNFTLKIRSTKLEDSAMYFCASSPQSANEKLFFGSGTQLSVL.